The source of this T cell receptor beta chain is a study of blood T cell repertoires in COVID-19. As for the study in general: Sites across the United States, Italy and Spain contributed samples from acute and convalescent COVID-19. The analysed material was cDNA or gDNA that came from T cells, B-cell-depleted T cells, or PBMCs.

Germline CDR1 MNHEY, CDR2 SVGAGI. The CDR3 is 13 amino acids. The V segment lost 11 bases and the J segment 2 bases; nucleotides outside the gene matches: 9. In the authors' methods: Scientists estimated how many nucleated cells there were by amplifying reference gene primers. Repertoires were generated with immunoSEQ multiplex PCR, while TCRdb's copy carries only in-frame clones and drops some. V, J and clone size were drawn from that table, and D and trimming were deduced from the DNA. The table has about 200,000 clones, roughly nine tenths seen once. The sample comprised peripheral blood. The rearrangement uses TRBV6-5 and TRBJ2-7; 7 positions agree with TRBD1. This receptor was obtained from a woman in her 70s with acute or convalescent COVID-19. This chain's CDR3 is CAASGQVPYEQYF. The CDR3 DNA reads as TGTGCCGCCTCCGGACAGGTCCCCTACGAGCAGTACTTC.